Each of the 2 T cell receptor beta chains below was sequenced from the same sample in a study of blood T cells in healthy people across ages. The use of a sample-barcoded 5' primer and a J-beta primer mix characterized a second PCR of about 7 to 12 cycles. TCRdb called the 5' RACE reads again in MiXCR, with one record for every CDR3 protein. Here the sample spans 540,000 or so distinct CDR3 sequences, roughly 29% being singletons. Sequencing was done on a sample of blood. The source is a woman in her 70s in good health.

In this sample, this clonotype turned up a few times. The CDR3 DNA follows: TGTGCCAGCAGCACCTACCGTCACAATGAGCAGTTCTTC. It codes for CASSTYRHNEQFF. The chain couples TRBV7-2 to TRBJ2-1; D remains unclear. V was trimmed by 5 bases and J by 5 bases, leaving 10 bases between them. This CDR3 spans 13 amino acids. Germline V CDR1 and CDR2: SGHTA, FQGNSA.

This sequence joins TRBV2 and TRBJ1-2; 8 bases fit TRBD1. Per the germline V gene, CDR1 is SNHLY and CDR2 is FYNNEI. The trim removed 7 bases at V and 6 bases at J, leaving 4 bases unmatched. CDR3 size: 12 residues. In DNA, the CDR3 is TGTGCCAGCAAACTGACAGGGGATGGCTACACCTTC. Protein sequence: CASKLTGDGYTF.